A single T cell receptor beta chain is shown here with its context. No antigen is known for it. With 60 Vbeta and 13 Jbeta primers, the PCR was carried out. This table comes from immunoSEQ multiplex PCR, and its TCRdb copy is limited to in-frame clones, with some not included. Of around 100,000 clones in the sample, around 80% were seen once. This sample stems from a study of cytomegalovirus exposure and HLA in healthy donors. Findings and caveats of the study: Rates of TCR association differed by HLA locus in a later analysis, with DRB1 highest and HLA-C lowest. Relative to equally common others, HLA-associated TCR beta chains showed greater clonal expansion in a later analysis. It was about 150 TCR beta chains that were listed as cytomegalovirus-associated.

This CDR3 region has 15 residues. Trimming at V came to 7 bases and at J to 5 bases, leaving 12 bases not matched to a gene. Germline V gene lookup returns CDR1 SNHLY and CDR2 FYNNEI. The TCR sequence derives from a man aged 30 to 39 in good health and CMV-seropositive. The chain employs TRBV2 and TRBJ2-3, with TRBD2 matching over 7 bases. Sequencing input: PBMCs. The CDR3 region has the DNA TGTGCCAGCAATGGCGGGTGGGGGGGGAGAGATACGCAGTATTTT. It specifies CASNGGWGGRDTQYF.